This is a list of T cell receptor beta chains from one sample in a study of cytomegalovirus exposure and HLA in healthy donors. Produced via immunoSEQ multiplex PCR; TCRdb's table is partial and in-frame only. The sample lists approximately 240,000 clones, 77% occurring once. The source material was PBMCs. The source of these receptors is a woman in her sixties or seventies in good health and CMV-seropositive. Both conserved end residues are trimmed from each CDR3. Fields, in order: CDR3 length, V gene, J gene, CDR3 protein.

CDR3 length: 13; V gene: TRBV6-4; J gene: TRBJ2-1; CDR3 protein: ASSDSPGLVGEQF
CDR3 length: 14; V gene: TRBV18; J gene: TRBJ2-6; CDR3 protein: ASSPGRGSGANVLT
CDR3 length: 11; V gene: TRBV30; J gene: TRBJ2-4; CDR3 protein: AWTLAGGNIQY
CDR3 length: 13; V gene: TRBV5-4; J gene: TRBJ2-5; CDR3 protein: ASSPGGQGRETQY
CDR3 length: 12; V gene: TRBV5-4; J gene: TRBJ2-6; CDR3 protein: ASSLGGEANVLT
CDR3 length: 13; V gene: TRBV5-5; J gene: TRBJ2-7; CDR3 protein: ASSVGQGTVREQY
CDR3 length: 13; V gene: TRBV4-2; J gene: TRBJ1-5; CDR3 protein: ASSRGTVNNQPQH
CDR3 length: 12; V gene: TRBV5-1; J gene: TRBJ2-3; CDR3 protein: ASYQNPGQTLGY
CDR3 length: 14; V gene: TRBV19; J gene: TRBJ1-2; CDR3 protein: VSSIEGDNTVYGYT
CDR3 length: 13; V gene: TRBV19; J gene: TRBJ2-1; CDR3 protein: ASRVASGRDNEQF
CDR3 length: 9; V gene: TRBV28; J gene: TRBJ2-3; CDR3 protein: ASKAPGTQY
CDR3 length: 13; V gene: TRBV7-2; J gene: TRBJ2-7; CDR3 protein: ASSLTGLGAHEQY
CDR3 length: 10; V gene: TRBV7-2; J gene: TRBJ1-6; CDR3 protein: ASSLYGQALH
CDR3 length: 13; V gene: TRBV11-1; J gene: TRBJ1-1; CDR3 protein: ASSTRTAMNTEAF
CDR3 length: 12; V gene: TRBV10-3; J gene: TRBJ1-5; CDR3 protein: AISERQDNQPQH
CDR3 length: 13; V gene: TRBV2; J gene: TRBJ1-6; CDR3 protein: ASRVDRGSDSPLH
CDR3 length: 14; V gene: TRBV5-1; J gene: TRBJ1-6; CDR3 protein: ASTLTGSYFNSPLH
CDR3 length: 10; V gene: TRBV7-9; J gene: TRBJ1-2; CDR3 protein: ASRGQNYGYT
CDR3 length: 14; V gene: TRBV5-1; J gene: TRBJ1-2; CDR3 protein: ASKRMETGGAYGYT
CDR3 length: 13; V gene: TRBV28; J gene: TRBJ2-3; CDR3 protein: ASSPGTAEGDTQY
CDR3 length: 10; V gene: TRBV5-1; J gene: TRBJ1-2; CDR3 protein: ASRIANYGYT
CDR3 length: 12; V gene: TRBV6-5; J gene: TRBJ2-3; CDR3 protein: ASSYALAVDTQY
CDR3 length: 12; V gene: TRBV19; J gene: TRBJ1-5; CDR3 protein: ASRRGQGNQPQH
CDR3 length: 13; V gene: TRBV9; J gene: TRBJ1-4; CDR3 protein: ASSSDTGIGEKLF
CDR3 length: 12; V gene: TRBV6-5; J gene: TRBJ2-1; CDR3 protein: ASSYSVGRGEQF
CDR3 length: 13; V gene: TRBV2; J gene: TRBJ2-1; CDR3 protein: ASSGLDLSYNEQF
CDR3 length: 13; V gene: TRBV6-5; J gene: TRBJ1-1; CDR3 protein: ASSYALASNTEAF
CDR3 length: 12; V gene: TRBV2; J gene: TRBJ1-1; CDR3 protein: ASSPVTGIVEAF
CDR3 length: 14; V gene: TRBV15; J gene: TRBJ2-3; CDR3 protein: ATSKWTSGREDTQY
CDR3 length: 14; V gene: TRBV11-2; J gene: TRBJ1-3; CDR3 protein: ASSTGGRGSGNTIY
CDR3 length: 12; V gene: TRBV30; J gene: TRBJ2-7; CDR3 protein: AWSVVGGSYEQY
CDR3 length: 10; V gene: TRBV6-5; J gene: TRBJ1-5; CDR3 protein: ASSFTNQPQH
CDR3 length: 13; V gene: TRBV13; J gene: TRBJ2-7; CDR3 protein: ASSSTFAGTGEQY
CDR3 length: 11; V gene: TRBV2; J gene: TRBJ1-6; CDR3 protein: ASSNDRESPLH
CDR3 length: 13; V gene: TRBV11-3; J gene: TRBJ2-1; CDR3 protein: ASSFRQGTYNEQF
CDR3 length: 9; V gene: TRBV2; J gene: TRBJ2-7; CDR3 protein: ASSYRDEQY